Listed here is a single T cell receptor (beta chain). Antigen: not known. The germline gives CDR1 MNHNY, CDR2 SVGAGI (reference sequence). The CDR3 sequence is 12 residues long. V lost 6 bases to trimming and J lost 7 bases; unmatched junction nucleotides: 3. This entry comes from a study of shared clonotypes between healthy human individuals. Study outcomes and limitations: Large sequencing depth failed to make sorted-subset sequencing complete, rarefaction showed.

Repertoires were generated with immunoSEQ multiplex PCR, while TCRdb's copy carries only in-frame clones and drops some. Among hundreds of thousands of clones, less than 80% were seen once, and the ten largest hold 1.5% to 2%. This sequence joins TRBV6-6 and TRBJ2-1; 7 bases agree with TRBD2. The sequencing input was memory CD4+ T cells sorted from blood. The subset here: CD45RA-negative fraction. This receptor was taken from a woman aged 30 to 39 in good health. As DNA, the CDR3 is TGTGCCAGCAGAGTTAGCGGGAATGAGCAGTTCTTC. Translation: CASRVSGNEQFF.